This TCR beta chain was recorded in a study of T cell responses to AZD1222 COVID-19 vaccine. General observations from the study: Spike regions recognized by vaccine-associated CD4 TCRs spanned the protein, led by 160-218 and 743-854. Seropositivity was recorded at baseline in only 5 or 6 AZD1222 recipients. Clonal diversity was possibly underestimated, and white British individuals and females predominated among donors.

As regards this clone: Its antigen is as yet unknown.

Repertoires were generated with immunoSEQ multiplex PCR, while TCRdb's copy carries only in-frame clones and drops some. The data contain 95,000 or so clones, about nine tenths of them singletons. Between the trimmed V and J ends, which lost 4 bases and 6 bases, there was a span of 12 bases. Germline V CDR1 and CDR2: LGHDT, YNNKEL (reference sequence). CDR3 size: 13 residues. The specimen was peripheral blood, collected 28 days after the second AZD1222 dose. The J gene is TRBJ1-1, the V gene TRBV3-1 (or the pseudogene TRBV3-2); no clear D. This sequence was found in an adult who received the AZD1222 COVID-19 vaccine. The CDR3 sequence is CASSRSGTPEAFF. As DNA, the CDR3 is TGTGCCAGCAGCCGTTCGGGTACCCCTGAAGCTTTCTTT.